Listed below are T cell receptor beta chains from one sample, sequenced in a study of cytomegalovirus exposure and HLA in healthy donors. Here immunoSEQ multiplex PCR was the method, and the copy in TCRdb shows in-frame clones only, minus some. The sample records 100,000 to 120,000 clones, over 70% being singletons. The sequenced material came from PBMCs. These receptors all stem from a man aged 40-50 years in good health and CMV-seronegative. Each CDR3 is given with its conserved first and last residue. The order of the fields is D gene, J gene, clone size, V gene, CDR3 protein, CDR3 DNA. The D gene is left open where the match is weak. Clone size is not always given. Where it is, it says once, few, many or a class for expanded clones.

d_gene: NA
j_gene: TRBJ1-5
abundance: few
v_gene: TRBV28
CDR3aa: CASSFADNSNQPQHF
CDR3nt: TGTGCCAGCAGTTTCGCGGACAATAGCAATCAGCCCCAGCATTTT

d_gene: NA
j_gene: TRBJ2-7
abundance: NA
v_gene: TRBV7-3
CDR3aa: CASSLRGQTINEQYF
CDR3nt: TGTGCCAGCAGCTTAAGAGGTCAGACTATTAACGAGCAGTACTTC

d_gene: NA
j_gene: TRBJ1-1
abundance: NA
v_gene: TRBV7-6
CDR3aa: CASSPWSGEAFF
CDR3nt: TGTGCCAGCAGCCCCTGGAGTGGGGAAGCTTTCTTT

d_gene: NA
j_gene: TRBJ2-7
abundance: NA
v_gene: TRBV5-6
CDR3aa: CASSFLTSTGEQYF
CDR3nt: TGTGCCAGCAGCTTTCTGACCTCAACAGGAGAGCAGTACTTC

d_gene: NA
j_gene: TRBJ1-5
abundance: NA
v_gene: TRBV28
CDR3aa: CASSYPGIGPQHF
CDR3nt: TGTGCCAGCAGTTACCCGGGTATCGGGCCCCAGCATTTT

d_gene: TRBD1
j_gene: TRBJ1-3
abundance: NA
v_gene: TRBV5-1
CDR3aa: CASSSGQGTGNTIYF
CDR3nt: TGCGCCAGCAGCTCGGGACAGGGGACTGGAAACACCATATATTTT

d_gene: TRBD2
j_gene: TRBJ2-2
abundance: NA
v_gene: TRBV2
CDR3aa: CASWPGGTNTGELFF
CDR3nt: TGTGCCAGTTGGCCGGGGGGGACGAACACCGGGGAGCTGTTTTTT

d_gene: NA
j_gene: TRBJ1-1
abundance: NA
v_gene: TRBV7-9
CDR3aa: CASSLEGVKEAFF
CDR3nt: TGTGCCAGCAGCTTAGAGGGGGTGAAGGAAGCTTTCTTT

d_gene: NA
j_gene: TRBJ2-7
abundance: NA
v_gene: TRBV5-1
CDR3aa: CASSLAGDPAYEQYF
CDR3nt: TGCGCCAGCAGCTTGGCCGGAGACCCAGCCTACGAGCAGTACTTC

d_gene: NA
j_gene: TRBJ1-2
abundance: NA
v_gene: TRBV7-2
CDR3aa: CASSLTPQANYGYTF
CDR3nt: TGTGCCAGCAGCTTAACCCCGCAGGCGAACTATGGCTACACCTTC

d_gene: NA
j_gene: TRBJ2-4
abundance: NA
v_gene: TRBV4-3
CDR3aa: CASSRSPGWENIQYF
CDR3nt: TGCGCCAGCAGCCGGTCCCCGGGATGGGAAAACATTCAGTACTTC

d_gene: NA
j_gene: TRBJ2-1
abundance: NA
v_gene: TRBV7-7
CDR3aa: CASSSGNEQFF
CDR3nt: TGTGCCAGCAGCTCGGGAAATGAGCAGTTCTTC

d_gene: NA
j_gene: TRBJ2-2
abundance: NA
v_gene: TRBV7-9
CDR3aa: CSSSLGLTGELFF
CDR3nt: TGTTCCAGCAGCCTGGGGCTAACCGGGGAGCTGTTTTTT

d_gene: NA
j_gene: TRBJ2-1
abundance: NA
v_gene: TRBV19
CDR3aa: CASSPLARTGEQFF
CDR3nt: TGTGCCAGTAGCCCGCTAGCCCGTACGGGTGAGCAGTTCTTC

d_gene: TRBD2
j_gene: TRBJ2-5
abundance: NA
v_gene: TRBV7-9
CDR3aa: CASSFPSGGQETQYF
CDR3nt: TGTGCCAGCAGCTTTCCTAGCGGGGGACAAGAGACCCAGTACTTC

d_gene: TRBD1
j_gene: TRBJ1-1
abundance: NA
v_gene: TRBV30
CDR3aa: CAWGRTSQGFGTEAFF
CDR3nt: TGTGCCTGGGGGAGGACCTCACAGGGGTTCGGCACTGAAGCTTTCTTT

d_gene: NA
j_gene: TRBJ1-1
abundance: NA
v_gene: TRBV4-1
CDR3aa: CASSSRRIENTEAFF
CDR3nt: TGCGCCAGCAGCTCCCGGCGGATAGAGAACACTGAAGCTTTCTTT

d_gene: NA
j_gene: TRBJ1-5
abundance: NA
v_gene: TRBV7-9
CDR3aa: CSSSPFRSSDSSSNQPQHF
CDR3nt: TGTTCCAGCAGCCCGTTTCGGTCGAGCGACAGCAGTAGCAATCAGCCCCAGCATTTT

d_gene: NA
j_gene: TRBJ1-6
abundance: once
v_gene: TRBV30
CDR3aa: CAWSLGVGSPLHF
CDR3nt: TGTGCCTGGAGTTTAGGGGTAGGCTCACCCCTCCACTTT

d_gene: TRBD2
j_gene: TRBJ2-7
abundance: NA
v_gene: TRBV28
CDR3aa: CASSSSGGTYEQYF
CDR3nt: TGTGCCAGCAGTTCCAGCGGGGGGACCTACGAGCAGTACTTC

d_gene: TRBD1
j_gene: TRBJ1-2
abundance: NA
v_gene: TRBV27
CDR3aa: CASSLVTGQDNYGYTF
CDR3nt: TGTGCCAGCAGTTTAGTGACGGGACAGGATAACTATGGCTACACCTTC

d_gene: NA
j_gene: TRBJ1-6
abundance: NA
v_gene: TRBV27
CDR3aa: CASSLEGNNSPLHF
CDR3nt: TGTGCCAGCAGTTTGGAGGGAAATAATTCACCCCTCCACTTT

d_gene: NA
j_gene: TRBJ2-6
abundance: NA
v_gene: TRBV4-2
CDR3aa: CASSHRERSSGANVLTF
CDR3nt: TGTGCCAGCAGCCACCGGGAGAGGAGCTCTGGGGCCAACGTCCTGACTTTC